Following are 11 T cell receptor beta chains from one sample sequenced in a study of blood T cell repertoires in COVID-19. Generated by immunoSEQ multiplex PCR, the TCRdb table keeps only in-frame clones and is missing some. The table has over 250,000 clones, 88% seen once. Material: peripheral blood. Source of these receptors: a woman aged 40 to 50 who had recovered from COVID-19.

The chain has TRBV5-4 and TRBJ2-3; maybe TRBD2 (5 bases). The CDR3 runs 12 residues. Germline loops: CDR1 SGHNT, CDR2 YYREEE (reference sequence). V lost 4 bases, J lost 10 bases, and 13 bases lay in between. Written as DNA, the CDR3 is TGTGCCAGCAGCCCGGACTCGCGTGCGCAGTATTTT. Translation gives CASSPDSRAQYF. The whole variable domain, filled in from reference TRBV5-4 and TRBJ2-3, reads ETGVTQSPTHLIKTRGQQVTLRCSSQSGHNTVSWYQQALGQGPQFIFQYYREEENGRGNFPPRFSGLQFPNYSSELNVNALELDDSALYLCASSPDSRAQYFGPGTRLTVL.

Details on this clone: This same CDR3 is encoded by further DNA sequences in the sample. This sequence joins TRBV12-3 or TRBV12-4 and TRBJ2-1, with D perhaps matching TRBD2 (7 bases). V was clipped by 8 bases and J by 10 bases, with 12 bases between them. The CDR3 contains 11 residues. CDR3 DNA sequence: TGTGCCAGCCGGGGGCGGGGGGAGCAGTTCTTC. Translating gives CASRGRGEQFF.

This rearrangement joins TRBV3-1 (or the pseudogene TRBV3-2) to TRBJ1-1; the match to TRBD1 covers 8 bases. Germline assignment: CDR1 LGHDT and CDR2 YNNKEL (reference sequence). This CDR3 contains 14 residues. The trim removed 0 bases at V and 11 bases at J, leaving 8 bases unmatched. Here the CDR3 DNA reads TGTGCCAGCAGCCAAGATCTTGGACAGGGACGGGCTTTCTTT. It encodes CASSQDLGQGRAFF.

The chain recombines TRBV24-1 with TRBJ1-2; possibly TRBD1 for D (5 bases). The CDR3 totals 14 residues. V was cut by 7 bases and J by 4 bases, with 15 bases left in between. Germline V gene sequence: CDR1 KGHDR, CDR2 SFDVKD. The CDR3 nucleotides are TGTGCCACCAGAGGGGAGGGGCGAGGCTATGGCTACACCTTC. Its translation is CATRGEGRGYGYTF.

The chain carries TRBV5-3 and TRBJ2-7, with D hard to call. TRBV5-3 is marked as an open reading frame, function uncertain. Trimming took off 4 bases at V and 0 bases at J, with 17 bases between the two ends. This CDR3 spans 16 amino acids. CDR3 sequence: CARSTPSHASSYEQYV. As DNA, the CDR3 is TGTGCCAGAAGCACCCCTTCGCATGCGAGCTCCTACGAGCAGTACGTC.

The gene calls are TRBV19 and TRBJ2-5; TRBD2 aligns across 13 bases. Trimming took 4 bases from V and 7 from J; bases not matched to a gene: 6. This CDR3 spans 15 amino acids. The germline V gene encodes CDR1 LNHDA and CDR2 SQIVND (reference sequence). This chain's CDR3 is CASSTGLAGAGTQYF. CDR3 DNA sequence: TGTGCCAGTAGTACCGGACTAGCGGGAGCGGGGACCCAGTACTTC. The full variable domain, in which reference TRBV19 and TRBJ2-5 provide the parts outside the CDR3, is DGGITQSPKYLFRKEGQNVTLSCEQNLNHDAMYWYRQDPGQGLRLIYYSQIVNDFQKGDIAEGYSVSREKKESFPLTVTSAQKNPTAFYLCASSTGLAGAGTQYFGPGTRLLVL.

The J gene is TRBJ2-1, the V gene TRBV6-5, with D possibly TRBD1 on 6 matching bases. V was pared by 6 bases and J by 5 bases, with 14 bases between. Germline assignment: CDR1 MNHEY and CDR2 SVGAGI. This CDR3 contains 14 residues. The CDR3 loop reads CASRAWGRDNEQFF. The CDR3 DNA reads as TGTGCCAGCAGGGCCTGGGGGCGGGACAATGAGCAGTTCTTC.

This chain uses TRBV7-3 with TRBJ1-2; 9 positions match TRBD1. J gave up 5 bases and V 5 bases, and 9 bases lay outside the gene matches. This CDR3 contains 15 residues. Germline V gene lookup returns CDR1 SGHTA and CDR2 FQGTGA. The CDR3 nucleotides are TGTGCCAGCAGCATCACTAGGGGACAGGGTTATGGCTACACCTTC. Translating it yields CASSITRGQGYGYTF.

The chain carries TRBV7-2 and TRBJ2-3; 11 nucleotides match TRBD2. The CDR3 loop spans 17 amino acids. Germline V lookup: CDR1 SGHTA, CDR2 FQGNSA. Trimming at V came to 3 bases and at J to 1 base, leaving 6 bases not matched to a gene. CDR3 in amino acids: CASSFVAGGWGTDTQYF. CDR3 DNA: TGTGCCAGCAGCTTTGTAGCGGGAGGGTGGGGCACAGATACGCAGTATTTT.

The V and J genes are TRBV10-3 and TRBJ2-7; 8 bases fit TRBD2. The CDR3 has 14 residues. Germline trimming cut 6 bases from V and 2 bases from J; bases unmatched to any gene: 6. Germline V gives CDR1 ENHRY, CDR2 SYGVKD. CDR3 residues: CAIRNTSGTYEQYF. The CDR3 DNA follows: TGTGCCATCAGGAACACTAGCGGCACCTACGAGCAGTACTTC.

The chain combines TRBV27 with TRBJ2-7; perhaps TRBD1 as D (5 bases). V was trimmed by 5 bases and J by 3 bases, leaving 11 bases between them. This CDR3 is 13 amino acids long. Germline CDR1 and CDR2: MNHEY and SMNVEV (reference sequence). The DNA for the CDR3 is TGTGCCAGCAGTCCCCGACAGTACTACGAGCAGTACTTC. This codes for CASSPRQYYEQYF.